This TCR beta chain is drawn from a study of cytomegalovirus exposure and HLA in healthy donors (dated by TCRdb to about 2017). Broadly, across the study: In an earlier analysis of 587 of the donors, roughly 300 Gb of sequence data and roughly 100 million unique TCR beta sequences from about 179 million T cells were reported. Across some 400 genotyped donors of the cohort, an average of roughly 250,000 unique TCR beta nucleotide sequences per donor were sequenced, and roughly 20% of those sequences were non-productive. An earlier analysis of more than 450 of the donors used high-throughput TCR beta sequencing to judge whether each TCR beta V gene segment behaved as functional or pseudogenic. The study was designed to test whether signatures of past pathogen exposure could be identified by cataloging public T cell receptors. The later analysis used no new phenotypic data to find candidate immune exposures, relying instead on TCR beta sequences and their occurrence across donors. In a later genetic analysis, genome-wide SNP genotypes for about 55% of the roughly 670 donors were used, and that subset was treated as a discovery cohort. Alongside the repertoire data, information on donor age, sex, ethnicity and CMV serostatus was compiled. About 310 gigabases of sequencing data and approximately 93 million unique TCR sequences were included in an early release covering around 600 HLA-typed donors. Roughly five DR-DQ haplotypes were treated as single units for association and clustering because of strong linkage in the cohort. A separate validation cohort of over a hundred different subjects was used in addition to the roughly 670-subject first cohort. Typing coverage differed by locus: A, B, C, DRB1 and DQB1 were typed in roughly 620-640 donors, DQA1 in around 500, DPA1 in approximately 610, and DPB1 in around 490. In a later analysis, previously published TCR beta repertoires from some 640 donors were re-analyzed and high-resolution HLA genotyping was added so that TCR occurrence patterns could be studied. Every discovery cohort repertoire had been produced on one sequencing platform. To predict cytomegalovirus infection status, the study brought together high-throughput TCR immunosequencing, statistical association of individual TCRs with disease status, and machine learning. Of the roughly 410 genotyped donors, 81% were placed in the genetic ancestry cluster associated with self-reported Caucasian donors. Both class I and class II loci were covered by HLA typing, at four-digit resolution. The T cell repertoires of several hundred subjects were profiled by immunosequencing and related to cytomegalovirus serostatus.

In total, 630 or so healthy bone marrow donors made up the cohort. All cohort members were sampled while nominally healthy, although unrecorded immune exposures were likely present. The donor tested CMV seronegative and was one of the 352 seronegative cohort members. A peripheral blood sample was provided by each donor, and peripheral blood mononuclear cells were used for TCR beta sequencing. The Qiagen DNeasy Blood Extraction Kit was used to extract genomic DNA from the blood cell samples. With respect to this clone: Its cognate antigen has yet to be identified. Other nucleotide sequences from this sample produce the same CDR3.

The germline V gene gives CDR1 as MRHNA and CDR2 as SNTAGT. The CDR3 spans 15 residues, from the cysteine through the phenylalanine. This entry keeps only the CDR3 DNA: 45 bases, framed from base 1. After removal of 4 bases from V and 10 bases from J, the junction retains 12 bases not matched to a gene. Libraries were prepared through the immunoSEQ multiplex PCR assay. For the multiplex PCR, a mixture combining 60 forward primers for TCR Vbeta segments and 13 reverse primers for TCR Jbeta segments was used. A multiplex PCR assay on genomic DNA amplified the CDR3 region of rearranged TCR beta genes. The amplified TCR beta libraries were sequenced on the Illumina HiSeq System as 87-base-pair reads. Under the source paper's analysis protocol: A later analysis tallied tens of millions of unique TCR beta chains across the 650 to 750 repertoires, and 10 million to 11 million of those chains were shared by two or more donors. Raw reads were error-corrected and collapsed into unique sequences by a nearest-neighbor algorithm in which closely related sequences were merged to remove PCR and sequencing errors. Alignment of CDR3 sequences to IMGT reference sequences was used to assign V, D and J gene segments. For a sequence to be retained, at least a six-nucleotide match to both a V gene segment and a J gene segment was required. Rearrangements were called productive when the CDR3 lacked stop codons and stayed in frame with V and J; all others were non-productive. CDR3 was defined by IMGT convention, running from the second conserved V-encoded cysteine to the conserved J-encoded phenylalanine. In an earlier analysis of around 540 of the donors, sequences lacking an unambiguous match to a single V gene segment were excluded. In an earlier analysis of 587 of the donors, V segments were called functional above 56.7% productive rearrangements and were called segregating when the between-donor standard deviation exceeded 5%. To diagnose cytomegalovirus status from the catalog of TCR beta chain sequences, a statistical classification framework was built. A later analysis assigned V and J genes by comparing TCR nucleotide sequences with IMGT/GENE-DB human TR gene sequences. In a later analysis, CDR3 sequences and most-parsimonious VDJ recombination scenarios were assigned using the TCRdist pipeline. In a later analysis, every TCR beta chain was defined by the combination of its CDR3 amino acid sequence and its V-gene family, and reads without a unique V-gene family were dropped. In a later analysis, 450 to 600 highly shared, low-generation-probability nucleotide sequences were removed to address suspected cross-contamination and a sequencing artifact. In a later analysis, a clonal expansion index was calculated for each public chain from normalized within-repertoire ranks of inferred template counts. Generation probabilities in a later analysis came from a VDJ recombination model fitted to out-of-frame rearrangements, and those results were checked against IGoR. A later analysis scored TCR-TCR, TCR-HLA and TCR-CMV co-occurrence with hypergeometric tests, applying a repertoire-size bias correction to TCR pairs. To estimate false discovery rates, a later analysis permuted the HLA or CMV assignments 20 times. In a later analysis, co-occurring TCRs were grouped using DBSCAN, and TCRdist sequence similarity was added for clustering within HLA-allele-positive subsets. For co-occurrence clustering, repertoires with fewer than 30,000 or more than 120,000 public chains were excluded, along with a handful of repertoires with anomalous nucleotide sharing. TCRdb holds this immuneACCESS table with in-frame rearrangements only. Some clones are missing; in checked studies, unresolved V genes explain under half, and the rest has no known cause. D and trimming were read from the DNA, whereas the V and J calls and clone size are those reported in that table. The table of this sample itemizes about 120,000 clones. The top ten hold around 4% of the sample.

The full study reports these points: Because some donors lacked HLA typing at each locus, the association tests relied only on the typed subset. Cytomegalovirus status was reported to be diagnosed by the classifier with high specificity and sensitivity in both the original and validation cohorts. In an earlier analysis of about 600 of the donors, most TCR beta V segments appeared in productive rearrangements about 87% or about 30% of the time, broadly matching IMGT annotations. The sequencing pipeline was judged likely to have produced a cluster of highly shared sequence variants as a technical artifact. In vitro tests confirmed that a few of the cytomegalovirus-associated TCR beta chains recognize cytomegalovirus antigens. When HLA alleles, especially DR and DQ, strongly co-occurred, attributing TCR associations to individual alleles was difficult. In this cohort, only TCR beta chains were sequenced, and detectable features were limited by the absence of alpha or paired-chain data. While some public TCRs were present in many individuals, most TCR sequences turned up only very rarely across donors. A later analysis found that HLA-associated TCR beta chains were more clonally expanded and had lower generation probabilities than equally common non-associated chains. Linkage disequilibrium might explain the correlated functional status among segregating V segments, but an unknown experimental factor could not be ruled out. In a later genetic analysis, fewer N-insertions in productive TCRs were reported among donors in an Asian-associated ancestry cluster than the roughly 710-donor mean. Because the 87-base-pair reads could not distinguish some IMGT-functional V segments, including TRBV6-2 and TRBV6-3, those segments were excluded. A total of 150 or so TCR beta chains were listed by the study as associated with cytomegalovirus. In a later analysis, several top co-occurrence clusters were reported to appear linked to parvovirus B19, influenza, CMV and Epstein-Barr virus. An association between a missense DCLRE1C variant and V-gene and J-gene trimming of TCR beta chains was found in a later genetic analysis and replicated in an independent cohort. A later analysis associated about 17,000 TCR beta sequences with specific HLA alleles at a false discovery rate of 0.05. According to a later analysis, TCR association rates differed among HLA loci, with DRB1 alleles showing the most associated TCRs and HLA-C alleles showing the fewest. A further reported finding was that TCR beta sequences accurately predicted the HLA-A and HLA-B alleles for most subjects in the first cohort. For the cohort, immune exposure information was limited to CMV serostatus. In a later analysis, most CMV-associated TCR beta chains were found to appear HLA-restricted, with HLA associations seemingly driven largely by CMV exposure. It was suggested by the authors that the approach could potentially be generalized to other disease states and immunological phenotypes. Approximately 16 rarely observed V segments, including chromosome 9 orphons, were excluded from the earlier analysis of about 600 of the donors because counts were too low. The presence/absence analyses assumed that sequencing depth was roughly uniform across donors, and that assumption may not be true.

The sequence joins TRBV6-4 to TRBJ2-4; a stretch of 8 junction bases matches TRBD1. Sequencing was performed on PBMCs. The clonotype originates from a man younger than 35 in good health and CMV-seronegative. The DNA reads as follows: TGTGCCAGCAGTGCTGAGTCAGGGGGCGCGGATATTCAGTACTTC. Translated, it reads CASSAESGGADIQYF.